Listed below are T cell receptor beta chains from one sample, sequenced in a study of naive and memory T cell subsets. MiXCR, applied by TCRdb to the UMI-ligation and nested PCR reads, yields one record per CDR3 protein. The profile covers 70,000 to 95,000 distinct CDR3 sequences, with 5.5% to 8.5% appearing a single time and 1.6% taken by the ten largest. Material: central memory CD4+ T cells from blood. These receptors came from a human donor in good health. Both conserved end residues are trimmed from each CDR3. The D gene is left open where the match is weak. Size is omitted from some rows. Given values are once, few, many or a class for expanded clones.

V gene: TRBV11-2; D gene: .; clone size: .; CDR3 protein: ASSSRGFATNEKLF
V gene: TRBV4-2; D gene: .; clone size: many; CDR3 protein: ASSQGGGSTDTQY
V gene: TRBV7-9; D gene: .; clone size: many; CDR3 protein: ASSLADRNFHT
V gene: TRBV20-1; D gene: .; clone size: many; CDR3 protein: SAILTGINSPLH
V gene: TRBV5-5; D gene: TRBD1; clone size: many; CDR3 protein: ASSSDRGQGDEKLF
V gene: TRBV11-2; D gene: TRBD1; clone size: few; CDR3 protein: ASSAQDRVGTDTQY
V gene: TRBV9; D gene: .; clone size: .; CDR3 protein: ASSVAGRVLNTGELF
V gene: TRBV19; D gene: TRBD2; clone size: many; CDR3 protein: ASHPGLVTLSVTGELF
V gene: TRBV29-1; D gene: .; clone size: many; CDR3 protein: SAWGSSYNEQF
V gene: TRBV6-2/TRBV6-3; D gene: .; clone size: many; CDR3 protein: ASTRTWSNQPQH
V gene: TRBV7-3; D gene: .; clone size: many; CDR3 protein: ASSLRPLSGTDTQY
V gene: TRBV20-1; D gene: .; clone size: many; CDR3 protein: SAVIGSGEQY